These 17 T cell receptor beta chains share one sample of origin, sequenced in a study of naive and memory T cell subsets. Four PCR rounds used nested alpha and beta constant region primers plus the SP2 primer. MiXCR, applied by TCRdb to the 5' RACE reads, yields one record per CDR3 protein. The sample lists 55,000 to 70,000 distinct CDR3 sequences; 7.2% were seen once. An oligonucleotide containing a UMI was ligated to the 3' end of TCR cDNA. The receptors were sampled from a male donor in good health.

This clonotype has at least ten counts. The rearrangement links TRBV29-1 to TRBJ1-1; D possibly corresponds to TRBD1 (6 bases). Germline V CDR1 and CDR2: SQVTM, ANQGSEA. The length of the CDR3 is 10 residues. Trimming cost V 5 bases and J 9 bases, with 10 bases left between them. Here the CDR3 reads CSVQDSKAFF. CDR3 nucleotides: TGCAGCGTTCAGGACAGTAAAGCTTTCTTT.

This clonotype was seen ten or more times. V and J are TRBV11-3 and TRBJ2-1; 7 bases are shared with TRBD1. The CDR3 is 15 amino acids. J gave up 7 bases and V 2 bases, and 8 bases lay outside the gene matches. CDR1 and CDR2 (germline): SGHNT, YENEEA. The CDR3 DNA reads TGTGCCAGCAGCTTATTCGGGAACAGGGGAAATGAGCAGTTCTTC. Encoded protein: CASSLFGNRGNEQFF.

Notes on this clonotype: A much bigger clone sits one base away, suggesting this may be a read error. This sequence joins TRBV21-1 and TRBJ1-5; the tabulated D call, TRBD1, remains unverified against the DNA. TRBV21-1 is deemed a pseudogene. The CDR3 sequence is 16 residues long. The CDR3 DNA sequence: TGTGCCAGCAGCAGACGCGGGACAGGGGAATCTCAGTCCCAGCATTTT. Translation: CASSRRGTGESQSQHF.

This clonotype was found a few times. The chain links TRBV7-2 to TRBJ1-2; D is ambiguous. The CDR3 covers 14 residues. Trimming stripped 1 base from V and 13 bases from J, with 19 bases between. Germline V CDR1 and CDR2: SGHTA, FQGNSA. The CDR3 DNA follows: TGTGCCAGCAGCTTAGAAGAGTCGACCGCACCTGTCACCTTC. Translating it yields CASSLEESTAPVTF. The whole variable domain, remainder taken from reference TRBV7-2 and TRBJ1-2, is GAGVSQSPSNKVTEKGKDVELRCDPISGHTALYWYRQSLGQGLEFLIYFQGNSAPDKSGLPSDRFSAERTGGSVSTLTIQRTQQEDSAVYLCASSLEESTAPVTFGSGTRLTVV.

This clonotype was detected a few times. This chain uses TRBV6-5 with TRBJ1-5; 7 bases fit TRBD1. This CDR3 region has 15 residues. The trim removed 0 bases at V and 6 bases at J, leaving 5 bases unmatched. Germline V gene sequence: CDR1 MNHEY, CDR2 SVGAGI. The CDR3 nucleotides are TGTGCCAGCAGTTACTCGACAGGGACGGGTCAGCCCCAGCATTTT. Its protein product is CASSYSTGTGQPQHF.

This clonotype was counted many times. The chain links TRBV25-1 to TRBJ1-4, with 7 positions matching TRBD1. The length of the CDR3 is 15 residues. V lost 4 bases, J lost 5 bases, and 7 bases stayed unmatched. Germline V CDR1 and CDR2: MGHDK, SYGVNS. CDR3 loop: CASSGHRGGNEKLFF. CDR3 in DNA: TGTGCCAGCAGTGGCCACAGGGGTGGGAATGAAAAACTGTTTTTT.

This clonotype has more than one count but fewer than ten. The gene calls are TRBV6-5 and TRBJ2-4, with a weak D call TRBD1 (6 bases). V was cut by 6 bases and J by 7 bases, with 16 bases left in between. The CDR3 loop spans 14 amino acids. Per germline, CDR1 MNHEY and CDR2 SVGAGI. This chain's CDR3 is CASSETGNLNIQYF. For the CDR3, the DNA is TGTGCCAGCAGCGAAACAGGGAATTTGAACATTCAGTACTTC.

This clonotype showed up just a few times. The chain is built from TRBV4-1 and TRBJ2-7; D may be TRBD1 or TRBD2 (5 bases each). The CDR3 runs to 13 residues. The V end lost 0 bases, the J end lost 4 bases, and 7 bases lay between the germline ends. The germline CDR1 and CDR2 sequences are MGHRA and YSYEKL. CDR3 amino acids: CASSQDWGYEQYF. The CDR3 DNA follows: TGCGCCAGCAGCCAAGATTGGGGGTACGAGCAGTACTTC.

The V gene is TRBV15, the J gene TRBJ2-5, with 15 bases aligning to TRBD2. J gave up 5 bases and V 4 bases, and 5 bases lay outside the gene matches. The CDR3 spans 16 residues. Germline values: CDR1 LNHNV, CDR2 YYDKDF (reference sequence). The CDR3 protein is CATSTGLAGGGETQYF. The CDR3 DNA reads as TGTGCCACCAGCACGGGACTAGCGGGAGGAGGTGAGACCCAGTACTTC.

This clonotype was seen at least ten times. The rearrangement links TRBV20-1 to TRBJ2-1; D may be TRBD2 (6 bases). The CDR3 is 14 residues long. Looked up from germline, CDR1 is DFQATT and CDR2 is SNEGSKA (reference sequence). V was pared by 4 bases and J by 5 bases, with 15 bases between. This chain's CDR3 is CSAIAAGNHNEQFF. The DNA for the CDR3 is TGCAGTGCTATAGCGGCTGGCAATCACAATGAGCAGTTCTTC.

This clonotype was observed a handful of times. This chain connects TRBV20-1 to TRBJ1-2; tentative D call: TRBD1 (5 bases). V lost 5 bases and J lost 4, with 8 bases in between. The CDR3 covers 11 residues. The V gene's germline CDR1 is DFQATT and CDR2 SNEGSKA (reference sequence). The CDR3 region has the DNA TGCAGTGCTCAGACAGTCTATGGCTACACCTTC. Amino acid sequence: CSAQTVYGYTF.

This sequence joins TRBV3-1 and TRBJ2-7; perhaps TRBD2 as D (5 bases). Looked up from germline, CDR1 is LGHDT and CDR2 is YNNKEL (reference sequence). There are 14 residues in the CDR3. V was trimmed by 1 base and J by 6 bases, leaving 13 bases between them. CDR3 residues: CASSQGVSAGEQYF. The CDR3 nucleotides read TGTGCCAGCAGCCAAGGGGTGTCGGCGGGCGAGCAGTACTTC.

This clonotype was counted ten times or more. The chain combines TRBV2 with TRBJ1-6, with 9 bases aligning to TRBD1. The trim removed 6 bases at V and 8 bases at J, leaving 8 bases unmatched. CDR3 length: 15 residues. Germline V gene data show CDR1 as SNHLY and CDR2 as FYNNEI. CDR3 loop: CASSLTGGRDSPLHF. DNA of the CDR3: TGTGCCAGCAGCCTTACAGGGGGCAGGGATTCACCCCTCCACTTT.

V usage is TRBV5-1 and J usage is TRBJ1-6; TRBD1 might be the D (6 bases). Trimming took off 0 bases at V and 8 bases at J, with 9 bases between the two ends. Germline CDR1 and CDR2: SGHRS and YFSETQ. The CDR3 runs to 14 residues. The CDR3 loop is CASSLVRGDSPLHF. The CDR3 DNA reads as TGCGCCAGCAGCTTGGTCAGGGGAGATTCACCCCTCCACTTT. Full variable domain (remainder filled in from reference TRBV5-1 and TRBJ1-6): KAGVTQTPRYLIKTRGQQVTLSCSPISGHRSVSWYQQTPGQGLQFLFEYFSETQRNKGNFPGRFSGRQFSNSRSEMNVSTLELGDSALYLCASSLVRGDSPLHFGNGTRLTVT.

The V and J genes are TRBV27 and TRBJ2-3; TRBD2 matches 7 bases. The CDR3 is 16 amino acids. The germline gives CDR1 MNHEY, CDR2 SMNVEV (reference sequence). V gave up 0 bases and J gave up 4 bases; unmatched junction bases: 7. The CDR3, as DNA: TGTGCCAGCAGTTTATCGACCGGGGAGGGTGCAGATACGCAGTATTTT. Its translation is CASSLSTGEGADTQYF.

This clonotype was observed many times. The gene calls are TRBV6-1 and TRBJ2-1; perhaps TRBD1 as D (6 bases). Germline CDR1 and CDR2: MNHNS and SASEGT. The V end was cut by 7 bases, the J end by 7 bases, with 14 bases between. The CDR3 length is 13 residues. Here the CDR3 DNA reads TGTGCCAGCACCCAGAGGGGGACAAATGAGCAGTTCTTC. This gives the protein CASTQRGTNEQFF.

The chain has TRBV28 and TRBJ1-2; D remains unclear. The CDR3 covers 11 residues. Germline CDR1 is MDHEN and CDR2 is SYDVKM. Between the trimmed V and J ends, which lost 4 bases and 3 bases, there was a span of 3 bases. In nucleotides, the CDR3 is TGTGCCAGCAGTTCGGACTATGGCTACACCTTC. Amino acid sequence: CASSSDYGYTF.